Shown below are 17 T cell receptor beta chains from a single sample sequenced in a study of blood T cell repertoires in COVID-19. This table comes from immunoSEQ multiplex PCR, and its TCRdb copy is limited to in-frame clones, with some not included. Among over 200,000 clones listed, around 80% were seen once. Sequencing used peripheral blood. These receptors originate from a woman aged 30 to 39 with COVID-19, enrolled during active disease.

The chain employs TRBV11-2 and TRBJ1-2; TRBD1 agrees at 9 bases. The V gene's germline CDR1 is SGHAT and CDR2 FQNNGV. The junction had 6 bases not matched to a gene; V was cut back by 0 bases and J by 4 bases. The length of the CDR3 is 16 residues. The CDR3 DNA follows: TGTGCCAGCAGCTTAGATTCGGGGACAGGGTCCTATGGCTACACCTTC. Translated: CASSLDSGTGSYGYTF. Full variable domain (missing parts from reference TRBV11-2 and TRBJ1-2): EAGVAQSPRYKIIEKRQSVAFWCNPISGHATLYWYQQILGQGPKLLIQFQNNGVVDDSQLPKDRFSAERLKGVDSTLKIQPAKLEDSAVYLCASSLDSGTGSYGYTFGSGTRLTVV.

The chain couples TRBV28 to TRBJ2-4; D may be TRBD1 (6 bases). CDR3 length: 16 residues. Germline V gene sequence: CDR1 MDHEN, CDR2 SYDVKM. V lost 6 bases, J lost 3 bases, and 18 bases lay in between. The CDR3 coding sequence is TGTGCCAGCAGCCCCCCCCCAGGGGTGGACAAAAACATTCAGTACTTC. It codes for CASSPPPGVDKNIQYF.

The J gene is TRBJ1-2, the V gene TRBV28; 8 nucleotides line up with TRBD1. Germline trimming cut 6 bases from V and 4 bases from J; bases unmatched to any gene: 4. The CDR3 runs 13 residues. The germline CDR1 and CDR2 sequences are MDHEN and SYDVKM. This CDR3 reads CASSATGGYGYTF. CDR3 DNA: TGTGCCAGCAGCGCAACAGGGGGCTATGGCTACACCTTC.

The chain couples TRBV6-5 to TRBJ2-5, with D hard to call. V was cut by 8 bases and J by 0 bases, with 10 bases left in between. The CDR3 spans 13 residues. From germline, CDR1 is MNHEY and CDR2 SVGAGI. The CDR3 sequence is CASRRRYQETQYF. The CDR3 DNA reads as TGTGCCAGCCGAAGGCGGTACCAAGAGACCCAGTACTTC.

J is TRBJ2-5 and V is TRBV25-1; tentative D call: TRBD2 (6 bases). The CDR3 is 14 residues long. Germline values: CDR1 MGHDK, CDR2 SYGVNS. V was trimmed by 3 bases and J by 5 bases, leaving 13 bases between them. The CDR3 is CASSDGLARETQYF. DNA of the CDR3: TGTGCCAGCAGTGATGGTCTAGCGAGGGAGACCCAGTACTTC.

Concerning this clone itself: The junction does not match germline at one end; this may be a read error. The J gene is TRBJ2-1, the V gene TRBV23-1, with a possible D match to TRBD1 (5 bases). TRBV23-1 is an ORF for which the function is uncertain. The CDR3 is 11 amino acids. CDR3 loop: CASSQDIPSVF. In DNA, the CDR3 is TGCGCCAGCAGTCAGGACATCCCGTCAGTCTTC.

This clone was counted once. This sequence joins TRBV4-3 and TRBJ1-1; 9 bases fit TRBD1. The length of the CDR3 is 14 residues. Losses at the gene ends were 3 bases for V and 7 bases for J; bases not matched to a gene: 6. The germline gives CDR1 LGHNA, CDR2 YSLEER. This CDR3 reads CASSQDRGAREAFF. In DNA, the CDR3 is TGCGCCAGCAGCCAGGACAGGGGTGCCCGTGAAGCTTTCTTT.

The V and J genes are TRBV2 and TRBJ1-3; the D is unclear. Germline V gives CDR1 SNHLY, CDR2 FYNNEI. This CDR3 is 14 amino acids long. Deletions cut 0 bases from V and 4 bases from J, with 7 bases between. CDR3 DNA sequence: TGTGCCAGCAGTGAAGCGCGAGGGGGAAACACCATATATTTT. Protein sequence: CASSEARGGNTIYF.

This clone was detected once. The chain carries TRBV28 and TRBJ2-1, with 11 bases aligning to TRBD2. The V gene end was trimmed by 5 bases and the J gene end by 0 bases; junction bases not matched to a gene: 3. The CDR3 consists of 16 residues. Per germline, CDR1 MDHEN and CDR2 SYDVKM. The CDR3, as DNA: TGTGCCAGCAGTGGTGGGACTAGCGGCTCCTACAATGAGCAGTTCTTC. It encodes CASSGGTSGSYNEQFF.

The CDR3 reads CASSIQGTYNSPLHF. CDR3 nucleotide sequence: TGTGCCAGCAGTATTCAGGGGACCTATAATTCACCCCTCCACTTT. The V gene is TRBV27, the J gene TRBJ1-6; D possibly corresponds to TRBD1 (6 bases). CDR3 length: 15 amino acids. Trimming pared 5 bases from V and 2 bases from J, leaving 10 bases between. Germline CDR1 MNHEY, CDR2 SMNVEV (reference sequence).

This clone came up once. CDR3 amino acids: CAGGTGNQPQHF. CDR3 in DNA: TGTGCCGGAGGGACAGGGAATCAGCCCCAGCATTTT. The chain uses TRBV6-6 and TRBJ1-5, with TRBD1 identical over 9 bases. CDR1 and CDR2 (germline): MNHNY, SVGAGI (reference sequence). The trim removed 11 bases at V and 4 bases at J, leaving 3 bases unmatched. The CDR3 runs to 12 residues.

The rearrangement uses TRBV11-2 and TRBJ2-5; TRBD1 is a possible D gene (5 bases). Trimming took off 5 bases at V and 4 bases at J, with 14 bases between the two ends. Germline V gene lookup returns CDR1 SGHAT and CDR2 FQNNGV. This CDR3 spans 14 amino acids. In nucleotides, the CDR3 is TGTGCCAGCAGCATATCAGGGAAGGCAGAGACCCAGTACTTC. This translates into CASSISGKAETQYF.

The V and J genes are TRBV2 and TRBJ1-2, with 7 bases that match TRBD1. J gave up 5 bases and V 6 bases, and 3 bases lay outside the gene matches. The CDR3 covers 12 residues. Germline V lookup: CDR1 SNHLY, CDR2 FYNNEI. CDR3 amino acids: CASRAGGYGYTF. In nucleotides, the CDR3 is TGTGCCAGCAGGGCAGGGGGATATGGCTACACCTTC.

The CDR3 nucleotides read TGTGCCAGCAGGAGTCAGGGATATGGCTACACCTTC. Translated: CASRSQGYGYTF. The rearrangement joins TRBV2 to TRBJ1-2, with D perhaps TRBD1 (5 bases). Germline V lookup: CDR1 SNHLY, CDR2 FYNNEI. CDR3 length equals 12 residues. V dropped 6 bases and J dropped 5 bases, with 10 bases sitting between them.

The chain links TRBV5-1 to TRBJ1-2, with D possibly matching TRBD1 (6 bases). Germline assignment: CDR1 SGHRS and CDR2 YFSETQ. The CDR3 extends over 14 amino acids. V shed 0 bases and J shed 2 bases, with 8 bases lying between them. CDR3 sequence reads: CASSLAGQNYGYTF. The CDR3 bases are TGCGCCAGCAGCTTGGCCGGACAGAACTATGGCTACACCTTC.

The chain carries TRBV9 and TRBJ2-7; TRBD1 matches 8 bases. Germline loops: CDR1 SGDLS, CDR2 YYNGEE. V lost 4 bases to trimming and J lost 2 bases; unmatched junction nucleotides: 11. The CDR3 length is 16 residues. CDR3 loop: CASSLYSGTGAYEQYF. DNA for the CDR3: TGTGCCAGCAGCCTCTACTCCGGGACAGGAGCCTACGAGCAGTACTTC.

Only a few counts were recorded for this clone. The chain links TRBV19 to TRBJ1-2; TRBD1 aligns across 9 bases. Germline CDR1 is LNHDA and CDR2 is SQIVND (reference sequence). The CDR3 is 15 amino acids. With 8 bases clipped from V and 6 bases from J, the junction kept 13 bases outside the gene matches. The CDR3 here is CASAVPGQGGNGYTF. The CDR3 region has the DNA TGTGCCAGTGCCGTCCCGGGACAGGGTGGTAATGGCTACACCTTC.